Following are 23 T cell receptor beta chains from one sample sequenced in a study of glioma-infiltrating T cells. Amplification of TCR alpha and beta CDR3 regions from RNA used iRepertoire nested multiplex PCR. One entry per CDR3 protein, called by TCRdb with MiXCR from the multiplex PCR reads. The sample comprises under 200,000 distinct CDR3 sequences, around 45% of which are singletons, and roughly 5.2% rests with the top ten. The source material was glioma tissue, nonneoplastic brain tissue, or PBMCs (not recorded which). These receptors came from a human donor with low-grade glioma or glioblastoma, undergoing nonglioma brain surgery, or in good health (not recorded which).

This clonotype was picked up many times. CDR3: CASSLQPGTYEQYF. The DNA for the CDR3 is TGTGCCAGCAGCCTCCAACCAGGTACCTACGAGCAGTACTTC. The chain employs TRBV7-3 and TRBJ2-7, with D uncertain. CDR1 is SGHTA, CDR2 FQGTGA, per germline. There are 14 residues in the CDR3. The V and J ends lost 5 bases and 2 bases respectively, with 13 bases between them.

About this clonotype itself: This may be a read error: a much more frequent sequence differs by one nucleotide. The chain uses TRBV28 and TRBJ2-1; 7 bases are a match to TRBD1. V dropped 4 bases and J dropped 10; count of bases not matched to a gene: 10. Per germline, CDR1 MDHEN and CDR2 SYDVKM. The CDR3 is made up of 14 amino acids. The CDR3 coding sequence is TGTGCCAGCAGTTCCCCCCGACAGGGACCGGAGCAGTTCTTC. Its translation is CASSSPRQGPEQFF.

Of note for this clonotype: A much larger clonotype is one base distant, so this may be a read error. The chain couples TRBV7-2 to TRBJ2-3; maybe TRBD2 (6 bases). Germline V gene data show CDR1 as SGHTA and CDR2 as FQGNSA. Trimming shortened V by 2 bases and J by 2 bases, and 8 bases separated the two germline ends. The CDR3 is 14 amino acids. The CDR3 loop reads CASSLREFTDTQYF. CDR3 DNA sequence: TGTGCCAGCAGCTTACGGGAGTTCACAGATACGCAGTATTTT.

This clonotype occurred a few times. The chain carries TRBV28 and TRBJ2-5; 9 bases match TRBD2. The CDR3 contains 19 residues. The germline gives CDR1 MDHEN, CDR2 SYDVKM. V was clipped by 1 base and J by 0 bases; unmatched bases: 12. The CDR3 DNA sequence: TGTGCCAGCAGTTTATCGCAGGGGCGGTTAGCGGGAGACCAAGAGACCCAGTACTTC. It translates to CASSLSQGRLAGDQETQYF.

As to this clonotype: A read error may explain this, as a much larger clone is one base away. The rearrangement links TRBV28 to TRBJ2-1; D possibly uses TRBD1 or TRBD2 (5 bases each). CDR1 and CDR2 from the germline V gene are MDHEN and SYDVKM. The CDR3 contains 13 residues. In DNA form, the CDR3 reads TGTGCCAGCCGGGACGTCGTCAACAATGAGCAGTCCTTC. It is translated as CASRDVVNNEQSF.

In regard to this clonotype: This clone may be a read error of a much larger clone one base away. The J gene is TRBJ2-5, the V gene TRBV28; no firm D call. CDR1 is MDHEN and CDR2 is SYDVKM in the germline V gene. CDR3 length: 16 amino acids. The CDR3 region is CASILSFGTVQETQYF. CDR3 coding DNA: TGTGCCAGCATTTTATCTTTCGGAACCGTCCAAGAGACCCAGTACTTC.

Note on this clonotype: Germline and junction disagree at one end, which may indicate a read error. This rearrangement joins TRBV6-5 to TRBJ1-1, with 7 nucleotides matching TRBD1. CDR1 is MNHEY and CDR2 is SVGAGI in the germline V gene. CDR3 length: 13 amino acids. The CDR3, as DNA: TGTGCCAGCGACAGGGAAGAAGGCACTGAAGATTTCTTT. It translates to CASDREEGTEDFF.

This clonotype has ten or more counts. V and J are TRBV24-1 and TRBJ2-2, with D perhaps TRBD1 (5 bases). From germline, CDR1 is KGHDR and CDR2 SFDVKD. The CDR3 is made up of 13 amino acids. V lost 7 bases to trimming and J lost 3 bases, with 8 bases between them. The CDR3 coding sequence is TGTGCCACCAGCTCAGGGTACACCGGGGAGCTGTTTTTT. Translated: CATSSGYTGELFF.

J is TRBJ2-1 and V is TRBV28, with D maybe TRBD2 (5 bases). Between the trimmed V and J ends, which lost 6 bases and 2 bases, there was a span of 11 bases. Germline V gene sequence: CDR1 MDHEN, CDR2 SYDVKM. The CDR3 runs 14 residues. The CDR3 protein is CASSGLETYNEQFF. CDR3 DNA: TGTGCCAGCAGCGGACTCGAAACCTACAATGAGCAGTTCTTC.

This clonotype occurred once. This may be a read error: a much more frequent sequence differs by one nucleotide. The rearrangement uses TRBV20-1 and TRBJ2-2; TRBD2 matches at 10 bases. Germline-derived CDR1 and CDR2 are DFQATT and SNEGSKA (reference sequence). There are 15 residues in the CDR3. Germline trimming cut 5 bases from V and 6 bases from J; bases unmatched to any gene: 9. The CDR3 DNA reads as TGCAGTGCTGGATTGGAACTAGCGGGACCCGGGGAGCTGTTTTTT. This sequence encodes CSAGLELAGPGELFF.

There are a few counts of this clonotype. This may stem from a read error, because a much larger clone lies one nucleotide away. The CDR3 region is CSADPSGGTDTQYF. Written as DNA, the CDR3 is TGCAGTGCTGACCCTAGCGGGGGCACAGATACGCAGTATTTT. The V call is TRBV20-1, the J call TRBJ2-3; 9 nucleotides match TRBD2. There are 14 residues in the CDR3. Trimming at V came to 5 bases and at J to 1 base, leaving 4 bases not matched to a gene. Looked up from germline, CDR1 is DFQATT and CDR2 is SNEGSKA (reference sequence).

CDR3 in amino acids: CASSPLAGEDNEQFF. DNA for the CDR3: TGTGCCAGCAGCCCACTAGCCGGAGAAGACAATGAGCAGTTCTTC. The gene calls are TRBV14 and TRBJ2-1; D may be TRBD2 (6 bases). The length of the CDR3 is 15 residues. V shed 4 bases and J shed 5 bases, with 15 bases lying between them. Germline V lookup: CDR1 SGHDN, CDR2 FVKESK.

This clonotype was picked up many times. The chain is built from TRBV6-1 and TRBJ2-7; 9 nucleotides align to TRBD1. Looked up from germline, CDR1 is MNHNS and CDR2 is SASEGT. V dropped 6 bases and J dropped 3; count of bases not matched to a gene: 6. The CDR3 totals 14 residues. The CDR3 DNA follows: TGTGCCAGCAGGTCCCGGACAGGGGTCTACGAGCAGTACTTC. This translates into CASRSRTGVYEQYF.

Details on this clonotype: It may be a read error: a sequence one base away is much more abundant. This chain uses TRBV7-8 with TRBJ1-1; D is ambiguous. V shed 8 bases and J shed 0 bases, with 16 bases lying between them. This CDR3 comprises 15 residues. Germline V gene lookup returns CDR1 SGHVS and CDR2 FQNEAQ. DNA of the CDR3: TGTGCCAGCCGTGTGCGTCTGGGGATGAACACTGAAGCTTTCTTT. Translating gives CASRVRLGMNTEAFF.

Concerning this clonotype itself: Being one base from a much bigger clone, this may be a read error. The rearrangement links TRBV7-2 to TRBJ2-1; no clear D. V was pared by 5 bases and J by 7 bases, with 12 bases between. CDR3 length: 13 amino acids. Germline V gene lookup returns CDR1 SGHTA and CDR2 FQGNSA. CDR3 sequence: CASSIRLTNEQFF. CDR3 sequence (DNA): TGTGCCAGCAGCATCAGACTTACTAATGAGCAGTTCTTC.

With regard to this clonotype: A much larger clone is a single base away; this may be a read error. V is TRBV10-3 and J is TRBJ2-5, with 10 positions matching TRBD2. Germline values: CDR1 ENHRY, CDR2 SYGVKD. This CDR3 comprises 13 residues. The CDR3 region is CAISGRLQETQHF. CDR3 DNA: TGTGCCATTAGCGGGAGGCTTCAAGAGACCCAGCACTTC.

This clonotype appeared a few times. This may be a read error: a much more frequent sequence differs by one nucleotide. CDR3 nucleotide sequence: TGTGCCAGCAGCCCGGGCATATCACCCCTCCACTTT. Amino acid sequence: CASSPGISPLHF. V usage is TRBV27 and J usage is TRBJ1-6; D is ambiguous. V shed 6 bases and J shed 10 bases, with 10 bases lying between them. Germline CDR1 reads MNHEY; CDR2 reads SMNVEV (reference sequence). The CDR3 loop spans 12 amino acids.

Of note for this clonotype: A read error may produce the germline difference seen at one junction end. The chain joins TRBV28 to TRBJ2-1; D not resolved. Germline V lookup: CDR1 MDHEN, CDR2 SYDVKM. CDR3 length equals 18 residues. CDR3 nucleotide sequence: TGTGCCAGCAGCCCAGACTTTCTGAGCGTGAGCTCCTACAATGAGCAGTTCTTT. This gives the protein CASSPDFLSVSSYNEQFF.

The sample holds many counts of this clonotype. V gene TRBV28 combines with J gene TRBJ2-4, with TRBD2 matching 8 bases. J gave up 6 bases and V 7 bases, and 8 bases lay outside the gene matches. CDR3 length: 14 amino acids. Germline CDR1 is MDHEN and CDR2 is SYDVKM. This chain's CDR3 is CASIGGTRLNIQYF. The CDR3 DNA reads TGTGCCAGCATTGGAGGGACTAGGCTAAACATTCAGTACTTC.

As for this clonotype: The junction departs from germline at one end; a sequencing error may be responsible. The rearrangement joins TRBV18 to TRBJ2-5, with a tentative D call TRBD2 (5 bases). In germline, CDR1 is KGHSH, CDR2 LQKENI. This CDR3 is built from 14 residues. CDR3 region: CASLPPGTQETQYF. CDR3 nucleotide sequence: TGTGCCAGCTTACCACCGGGAACTCAAGAGACCCAGTACTTC.

This rearrangement joins TRBV6-1 to TRBJ2-2; D may be TRBD1 (7 bases). CDR3 length: 15 residues. The V gene's germline CDR1 is MNHNS and CDR2 SASEGT. V lost 6 bases and J 4 bases, leaving 15 bases between the germline ends. CDR3 nucleotide sequence: TGTGCCAGCAGGGGCTCCCAGGGGGGCACCGGGGAGCTGTTTTTT. This gives the protein CASRGSQGGTGELFF.

On this clonotype: A much larger clone sits a single nucleotide away, making a read error possible. The chain carries TRBV7-6 and TRBJ2-3; D unresolved. Germline V lookup: CDR1 SGHVS, CDR2 FNYEAQ. The CDR3 runs 13 residues. CDR3 DNA: TGTGACAGCAGCCCCCTCGGGTCCGATACGCAGTATTTT. This sequence encodes CDSSPLGSDTQYF.

This clonotype was picked up many times. The chain recombines TRBV27 with TRBJ2-1; 7 bases are shared with TRBD2. This CDR3 is 14 amino acids long. J lost 7 bases, V lost 3 bases, and 6 bases had no gene match. In germline, CDR1 is MNHEY, CDR2 SMNVEV (reference sequence). The DNA of the CDR3 is TGTGCCAGCAGTTTCAACCTAGCGGCTAATGAGCAGTTCTTC. Translated: CASSFNLAANEQFF.